This TCR beta chain was recorded in a study of T cells after yellow fever vaccination. Study as a whole: Researchers used SMART-Seq v4 Ultra Low Input to prepare fractions that had low cell numbers. Findings and caveats of the study: Clonotype sharing between CD4 and CD8 compartments was small.

This clonotype was counted a few times. Losses at the gene ends were 5 bases for V and 6 bases for J; bases not matched to a gene: 7. The germline V gene has CDR1 MDHEN and CDR2 SYDVKM. The CDR3 consists of 15 residues. Template switching with 5'RACE generated the TCR cDNA and added a universal primer site and UMIs. TCRdb re-derived calls from the 5' RACE reads in MiXCR, one entry per CDR3 protein. The sample includes about 96,000 distinct CDR3 sequences, approximately 8.4% of them seen just once. The specimen comprised CD8+ T cells not binding an NS4B(214-222) dextramer, sorted from PBMCs, sampled around 15 days after the first yellow fever vaccination. This sequence originates from a man between 18 and 35 years old who received the YFV17D yellow fever vaccine. This chain uses TRBV28 with TRBJ2-1; 10 bases are shared with TRBD1. CDR3: CASSADRGGFNEQFF. In DNA, the CDR3 is TGTGCCAGCAGTGCGGACAGGGGGGGGTTCAATGAGCAGTTCTTC.